These T cell receptor beta chains were read from a single sample in a study of T cells in Graves' hyperthyroidism and ophthalmopathy. TCRdb reprocessed the multiplex PCR reads via MiXCR and lists one record per CDR3 protein. Of roughly 510,000 distinct CDR3 sequences listed, 20% to 25% are singletons. Sequencing was carried out using blood. Receptor source: a man aged 18 to 30 with Graves' hyperthyroidism. The CDR3 runs from the conserved cysteine through the conserved F or W. The order of the fields is D gene, J gene, V gene, clone size, CDR3 DNA, CDR3 protein. D genes are given only for firm matches. Some rows mark clone size as missing; the rest say once, few, many or name a class of expanded clone.

NA,TRBJ1-5,TRBV11-2,many,TGTGCCAGCAGCTTATCCCCTCAGGGGAGGGCGGTTAACCAGCCCCAGCATTTT,CASSLSPQGRAVNQPQHF
NA,TRBJ1-3,TRBV6-2/TRBV6-3,many,TGTGCCAGCATCAAGATGGCTGGAAACACCATATATTTT,CASIKMAGNTIYF
NA,TRBJ2-7,TRBV20-1,NA,TGCAGTGCTGACCCCTCGAGAATGGGGGGATCCGCCTACGAGCAGTACTTC,CSADPSRMGGSAYEQYF
NA,TRBJ2-7,TRBV6-5,many,TGTGCCAGCAGTTACGGAGCGTCCTACGAGCAGTACTTC,CASSYGASYEQYF
NA,TRBJ2-7,TRBV29-1,many,TGCAGCGTTGTTGCGCCGGGATACGAGCAGTACTTC,CSVVAPGYEQYF
NA,TRBJ1-2,TRBV9,few,TGTGCCAGCAGCGATCCACTCACCGACGGTGTCTATGGCTACACCTTC,CASSDPLTDGVYGYTF
NA,TRBJ1-5,TRBV7-8,NA,TGTGCCAGCAGCTTATCTGCCTTCGAGCCCCAGCATTTT,CASSLSAFEPQHF
TRBD1,TRBJ2-5,TRBV20-1,NA,TGCAGTGCTAGGGGGACAGACCCCCAAGAGACCCAGTACTTC,CSARGTDPQETQYF
NA,TRBJ2-5,TRBV20-1,many,TGCAGTCTCTCCCAGGTGGCCCCCTCAGAGACCCAGTACTTC,CSLSQVAPSETQYF
NA,TRBJ2-2,TRBV30,NA,TGTGCCTGGAGTCCTACTACTGGGGAGCTGTTTTTT,CAWSPTTGELFF
NA,TRBJ1-2,TRBV29-1,many,TGCAGCGTTGAATTGGGAAATGGCTACACCTTC,CSVELGNGYTF
NA,TRBJ1-2,TRBV7-8,once,TGTGCCAGCAGCTTAGCACGTGTCAGGGACAACTATGGCTACACCTTC,CASSLARVRDNYGYTF
TRBD2,TRBJ2-5,TRBV7-9,many,TGTGCCAGCAGCTGGACTAGCGGGTACCAAGAGACCCAGTACTTC,CASSWTSGYQETQYF
NA,TRBJ2-7,TRBV28,many,TGTGCCAGCAGTTTGCGGTATTATTCCTACGAGCAGTACTTC,CASSLRYYSYEQYF
NA,TRBJ2-7,TRBV12-3/TRBV12-4,many,TGTGCCAGCAGTTTAAGAGAGGGATTAGACGAGCAGTACTTC,CASSLREGLDEQYF
NA,TRBJ2-5,TRBV7-9,once,TGTGCCAGCAGATCATACAGGGAACCAGAGACCCAGTACTTC,CASRSYREPETQYF
NA,TRBJ2-5,TRBV7-9,few,TGTGCCAGCAGCTCCAAGTACCCAGCCTCGGCGGGGACCCAGTACTTC,CASSSKYPASAGTQYF
NA,TRBJ1-2,TRBV12-5,many,TGTGCTAGTGGCCCCCAGCCCCCGCTCTATGGCTACACCTTC,CASGPQPPLYGYTF
TRBD1,TRBJ2-5,TRBV27,NA,TGTGCCAGCAGTTCAGGCTGGACAGGGCCAGAGACCCAGTACTTC,CASSSGWTGPETQYF